This record looks at one T cell receptor beta chain sequence and its context. Antigen specificity is unknown. Given a much more abundant clone one base away, this may be a read error. The data are from a study of T cells in Graves' hyperthyroidism and ophthalmopathy. From germline, CDR1 is KGHSH and CDR2 LQKENI. This CDR3 contains 15 residues. V dropped 2 bases and J dropped 4 bases, with 12 bases sitting between them. Hyperthyroidism had been newly diagnosed in patients aged 18 to 65, and its duration was under 2 months. Any patient presenting with uncontrolled infection, other autoimmune disease, pregnancy or lactation was left out. Amplification of TCR beta CDR3 regions was performed using RNA transcripts as template. First-round RT-PCR with HTBI primers amplified the TCR CDR3 region. MiXCR, applied by TCRdb to the multiplex PCR reads, yields one record per CDR3 protein. Of approximately 710,000 distinct CDR3 sequences listed, roughly a sixth are singletons.

Study-level points and caveats: Blood also carried most thyroid clonotypes expanded above 0.001. Researchers report that a 13 V-J model separated ophthalmopathy from stable hyperthyroidism.

The rearrangement uses TRBV18 and TRBJ2-1; D not certain. The sequence derives from a man aged 50 or older with Graves' hyperthyroidism. The source material was blood. CDR3 sequence: CASSPALEPYNEQFF. CDR3 bases: TGTGCCAGCTCACCAGCACTGGAACCTTACAATGAGCAGTTCTTC.